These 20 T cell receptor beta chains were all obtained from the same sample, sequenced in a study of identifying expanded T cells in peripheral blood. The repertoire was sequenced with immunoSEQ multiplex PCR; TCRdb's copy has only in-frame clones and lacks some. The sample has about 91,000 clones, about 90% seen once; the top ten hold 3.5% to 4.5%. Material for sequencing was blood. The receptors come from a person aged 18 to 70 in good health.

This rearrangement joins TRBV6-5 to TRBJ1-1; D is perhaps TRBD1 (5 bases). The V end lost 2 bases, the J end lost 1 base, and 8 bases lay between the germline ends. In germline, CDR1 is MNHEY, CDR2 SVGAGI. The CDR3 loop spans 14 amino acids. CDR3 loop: CASSYTTANTEAFF. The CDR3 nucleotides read TGTGCCAGCAGTTACACGACAGCGAACACTGAAGCTTTCTTT.

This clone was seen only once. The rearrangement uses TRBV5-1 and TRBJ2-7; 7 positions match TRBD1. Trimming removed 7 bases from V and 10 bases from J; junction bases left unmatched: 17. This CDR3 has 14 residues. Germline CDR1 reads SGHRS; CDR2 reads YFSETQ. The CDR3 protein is CASSEPGQPLSQYF. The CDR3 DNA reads TGCGCCAGCTCTGAGCCGGGACAGCCCTTATCTCAGTACTTC.

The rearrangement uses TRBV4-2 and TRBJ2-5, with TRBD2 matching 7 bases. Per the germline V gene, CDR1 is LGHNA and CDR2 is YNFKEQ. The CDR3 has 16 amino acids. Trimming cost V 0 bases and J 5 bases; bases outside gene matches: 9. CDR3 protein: CASSQDLGQGGETQYF. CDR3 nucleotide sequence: TGTGCCAGCAGCCAAGATCTGGGGCAGGGAGGGGAGACCCAGTACTTC.

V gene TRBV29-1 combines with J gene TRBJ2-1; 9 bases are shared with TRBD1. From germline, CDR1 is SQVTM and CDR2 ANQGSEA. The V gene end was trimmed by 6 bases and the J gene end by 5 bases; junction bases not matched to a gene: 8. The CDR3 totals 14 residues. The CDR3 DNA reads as TGCAGCGTCGCGGGGACAGGGATCCACAATGAGCAGTTCTTC. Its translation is CSVAGTGIHNEQFF.

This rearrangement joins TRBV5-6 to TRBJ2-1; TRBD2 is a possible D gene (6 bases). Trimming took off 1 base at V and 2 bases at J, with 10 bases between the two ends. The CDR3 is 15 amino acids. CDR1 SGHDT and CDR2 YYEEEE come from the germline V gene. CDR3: CASSLRGGTYNEQFF. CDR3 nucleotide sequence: TGTGCCAGCAGCTTGCGTGGCGGGACCTACAATGAGCAGTTCTTC. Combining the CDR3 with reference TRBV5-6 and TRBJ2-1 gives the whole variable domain DAGVTQSPTHLIKTRGQQVTLRCSPKSGHDTVSWYQQALGQGPQFIFQYYEEEERQRGNFPDRFSGHQFPNYSSELNVNALLLGDSALYLCASSLRGGTYNEQFFGPGTRLTVL.

The CDR3 is CASRGTGEGARGYTF. The CDR3 DNA is TGTGCCAGCAGGGGCACCGGGGAGGGGGCCAGGGGCTACACCTTC. This chain links TRBV27 with TRBJ1-2; 7 bases fit TRBD1. With V trimmed by 6 bases and J by 8 bases, 15 bases remained unmatched. Per germline, CDR1 MNHEY and CDR2 SMNVEV (reference sequence). The CDR3 runs 15 residues.

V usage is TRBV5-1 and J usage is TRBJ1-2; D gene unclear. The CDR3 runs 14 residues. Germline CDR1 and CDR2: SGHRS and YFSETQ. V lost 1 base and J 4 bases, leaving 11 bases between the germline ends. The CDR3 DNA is TGCGCCAGCAGCTTGTTCTCAGACGGCTATGGCTACACCTTC. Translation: CASSLFSDGYGYTF. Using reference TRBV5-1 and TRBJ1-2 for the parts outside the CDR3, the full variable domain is KAGVTQTPRYLIKTRGQQVTLSCSPISGHRSVSWYQQTPGQGLQFLFEYFSETQRNKGNFPGRFSGRQFSNSRSEMNVSTLELGDSALYLCASSLFSDGYGYTFGSGTRLTVV.

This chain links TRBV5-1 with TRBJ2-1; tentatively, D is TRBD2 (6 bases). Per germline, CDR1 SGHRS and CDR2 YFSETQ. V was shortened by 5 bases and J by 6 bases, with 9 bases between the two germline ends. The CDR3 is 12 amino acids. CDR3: CASRAGGNEQFF. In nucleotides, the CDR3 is TGCGCCAGCAGGGCCGGGGGCAATGAGCAGTTCTTC. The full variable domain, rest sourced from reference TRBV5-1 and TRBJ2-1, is KAGVTQTPRYLIKTRGQQVTLSCSPISGHRSVSWYQQTPGQGLQFLFEYFSETQRNKGNFPGRFSGRQFSNSRSEMNVSTLELGDSALYLCASRAGGNEQFFGPGTRLTVL.

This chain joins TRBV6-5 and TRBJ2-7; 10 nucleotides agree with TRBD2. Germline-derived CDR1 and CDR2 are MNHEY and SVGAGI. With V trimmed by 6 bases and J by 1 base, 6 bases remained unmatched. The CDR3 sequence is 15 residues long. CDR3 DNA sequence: TGTGCCAGCAGACACCGGACTAGCGGATCCTACGAGCAGTACTTC. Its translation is CASRHRTSGSYEQYF.

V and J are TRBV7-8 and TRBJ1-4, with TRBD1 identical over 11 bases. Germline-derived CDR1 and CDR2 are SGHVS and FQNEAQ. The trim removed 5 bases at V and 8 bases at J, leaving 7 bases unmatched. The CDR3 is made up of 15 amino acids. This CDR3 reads CASSATGTGGEKLFF. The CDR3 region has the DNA TGTGCCAGCAGCGCCACCGGGACAGGGGGGGAAAAACTGTTTTTT.

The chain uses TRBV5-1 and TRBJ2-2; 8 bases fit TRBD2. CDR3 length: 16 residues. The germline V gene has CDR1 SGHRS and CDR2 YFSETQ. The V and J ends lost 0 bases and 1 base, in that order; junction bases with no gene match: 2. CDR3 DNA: TGCGCCAGCAGCTTGGGTCTAGCGGGGAACACCGGGGAGCTGTTTTTT. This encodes CASSLGLAGNTGELFF.

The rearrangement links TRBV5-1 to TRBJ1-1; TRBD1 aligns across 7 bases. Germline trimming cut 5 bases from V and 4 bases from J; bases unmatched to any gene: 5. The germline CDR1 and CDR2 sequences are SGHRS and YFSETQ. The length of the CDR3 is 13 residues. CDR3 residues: CASRVDRVTEAFF. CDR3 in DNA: TGCGCCAGCAGAGTTGACAGGGTCACTGAAGCTTTCTTT.

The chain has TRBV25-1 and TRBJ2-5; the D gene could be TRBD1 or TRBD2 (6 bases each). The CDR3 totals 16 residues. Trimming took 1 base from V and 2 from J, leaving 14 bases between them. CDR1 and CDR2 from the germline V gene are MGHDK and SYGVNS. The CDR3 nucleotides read TGTGCCAGCAGTGAATTTGGGGGGCCATCGCAAGAGACCCAGTACTTC. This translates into CASSEFGGPSQETQYF. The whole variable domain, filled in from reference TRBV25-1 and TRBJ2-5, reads EADIYQTPRYLVIGTGKKITLECSQTMGHDKMYWYQQDPGMELHLIHYSYGVNSTEKGDLSSESTVSRIRTEHFPLTLESARPSHTSQYLCASSEFGGPSQETQYFGPGTRLLVL.

CDR3 in DNA: TGTGCCAGTACCCGGGACAGGAATAGCAATGAGCAGTTCTTC. Translation: CASTRDRNSNEQFF. The J gene is TRBJ2-1, the V gene TRBV19; 8 bases align to TRBD1. From germline, CDR1 is LNHDA and CDR2 SQIVND (reference sequence). Trimming at V came to 7 bases and at J to 6 bases, leaving 8 bases not matched to a gene. The CDR3 has 14 residues. The complete variable domain, with remaining parts taken from reference TRBV19 and TRBJ2-1, reads DGGITQSPKYLFRKEGQNVTLSCEQNLNHDAMYWYRQDPGQGLRLIYYSQIVNDFQKGDIAEGYSVSREKKESFPLTVTSAQKNPTAFYLCASTRDRNSNEQFFGPGTRLTVL.

The CDR3 spells CSARTGTTQYF. Here the CDR3 DNA reads TGCAGTGCTCGGACAGGAACGACCCAGTACTTC. The rearrangement links TRBV20-1 to TRBJ2-5; 7 bases fit TRBD1. The CDR3 runs 11 residues. V gave up 5 bases and J gave up 7 bases; unmatched junction bases: 4. Germline CDR1 is DFQATT and CDR2 is SNEGSKA (reference sequence).

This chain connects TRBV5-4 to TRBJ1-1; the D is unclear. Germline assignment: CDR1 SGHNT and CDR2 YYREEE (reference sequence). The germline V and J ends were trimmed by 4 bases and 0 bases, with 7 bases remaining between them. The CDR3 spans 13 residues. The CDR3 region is CASSLGLNTEAFF. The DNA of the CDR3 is TGTGCCAGCAGCCTTGGGTTGAACACTGAAGCTTTCTTT.

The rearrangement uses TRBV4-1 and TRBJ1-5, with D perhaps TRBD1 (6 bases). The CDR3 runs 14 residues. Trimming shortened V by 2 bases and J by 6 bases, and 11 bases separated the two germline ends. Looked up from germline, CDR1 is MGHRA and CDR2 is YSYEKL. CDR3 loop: CASSQPTGSQPQHF. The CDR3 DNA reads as TGCGCCAGCAGCCAACCGACAGGTAGTCAGCCCCAGCATTTT.

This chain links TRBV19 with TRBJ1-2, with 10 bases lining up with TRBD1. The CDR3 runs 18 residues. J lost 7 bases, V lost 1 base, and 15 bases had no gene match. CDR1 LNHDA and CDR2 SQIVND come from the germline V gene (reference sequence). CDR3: CASSIVLKTGGARSGYTF. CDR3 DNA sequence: TGTGCCAGTAGTATAGTGCTAAAGACAGGGGGCGCCCGTTCTGGCTACACCTTC. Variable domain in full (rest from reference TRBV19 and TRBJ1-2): DGGITQSPKYLFRKEGQNVTLSCEQNLNHDAMYWYRQDPGQGLRLIYYSQIVNDFQKGDIAEGYSVSREKKESFPLTVTSAQKNPTAFYLCASSIVLKTGGARSGYTFGSGTRLTVV.

The CDR3 region is CASSLIPLGRKSSYNEQFF. The CDR3 nucleotides read TGTGCCAGCAGCTTGATACCCCTCGGGAGGAAAAGCTCCTACAATGAGCAGTTCTTC. The chain couples TRBV5-8 to TRBJ2-1, with 7 bases aligning to TRBD2. The CDR3 extends over 19 amino acids. Losses at the gene ends were 1 base for V and 0 bases for J; bases not matched to a gene: 13. CDR1 and CDR2 (germline): SGHTS, YDEGEE.

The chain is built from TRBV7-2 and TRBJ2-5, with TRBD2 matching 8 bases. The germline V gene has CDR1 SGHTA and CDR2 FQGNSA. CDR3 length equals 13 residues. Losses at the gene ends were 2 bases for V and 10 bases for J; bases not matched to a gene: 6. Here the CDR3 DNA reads TGTGCCAGCAGCTTACTGTTGCGGGAGGTCCAGTACTTC. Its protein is CASSLLLREVQYF.